The source of this T cell receptor (beta chain) is a study of cytotoxic CD8 clonotypes in ibrutinib-treated CLL. Whole-study findings and limits: A difference in sampling times existed between sustained-remission and progressing patients.

Some clones are missing from TCRdb's copy, which holds only in-frame ones; the method was immunoSEQ multiplex PCR. The sample yields approximately 280,000 clones, more than 70% seen once. A note on this clone: Its antigen is currently unknown. This sample includes further DNA sequences coding for the same CDR3.

About 2.2 micrograms of genomic DNA, which was extracted from cryopreserved PBMCs, served as the material used for the TCR beta libraries. Germline lookup yields CDR1 SGHRS and CDR2 YFSETQ. Between the trimmed V and J ends, which lost 0 bases and 1 base, there was a span of 7 bases. The CDR3 is made up of 14 amino acids. This clonotype was obtained from a human donor with chronic lymphocytic leukemia. The rearrangement uses TRBV5-1 and TRBJ1-1; D gene uncertain. Sequencing was performed on PBMCs, taken at disease progression, from a patient treated with ibrutinib. The CDR3 sequence: CASSLGGKNTEAFF. CDR3 bases: TGCGCCAGCAGCTTGGGCGGAAAGAACACTGAAGCTTTCTTT.